One sample yielded the 12 T cell receptor beta chains listed below, sequenced in a study of a mutant IDH1 vaccine in newly diagnosed glioma. Documented time point: week 23, last vaccination. Topical imiquimod was applied with each vaccine dose, which held 300 ug of mutant IDH1 20-mer peptide. Their cognate antigens are unknown. Sequencing was performed with immunoSEQ multiplex PCR; in TCRdb, only in-frame clones are kept and a portion is missing. The table records about 56,000 clones, more than 75% of them present only once. This sample comprised PBMCs, obtained from a glioma patient whose treatment included an IDH1 peptide vaccine. Every receptor here comes from a man in his forties with glioma.

The chain uses TRBV11-2 and TRBJ1-2; tentative D call: TRBD1 (5 bases). Deletions cut 5 bases from V and 0 bases from J, with 13 bases between. The CDR3 has 15 residues. CDR1 and CDR2 from the germline V gene are SGHAT and FQNNGV. The CDR3 sequence is CASSTLRGSNYGYTF. Written as DNA, the CDR3 is TGTGCCAGCAGCACCCTGAGGGGTTCTAACTATGGCTACACCTTC.

The J gene is TRBJ2-7, the V gene TRBV7-9, with 11 bases identical to TRBD2. The germline CDR1 and CDR2 sequences are SEHNR and FQNEAQ (reference sequence). The V segment lost 1 base and the J segment 3 bases; nucleotides outside the gene matches: 5. This CDR3 spans 16 amino acids. CDR3: CASSLVTSGSYYEQYF. DNA of the CDR3: TGTGCCAGCAGCTTAGTCACTAGCGGGAGTTACTACGAGCAGTACTTC.

The chain couples TRBV7-9 to TRBJ2-2; D possibly corresponds to TRBD2 (5 bases). The length of the CDR3 is 14 residues. Germline V CDR1 and CDR2: SEHNR, FQNEAQ (reference sequence). Deletions cut 5 bases from V and 2 bases from J, with 9 bases between. The CDR3 nucleotides read TGTGCCAGCAGCCCGGACTCTAACACCGGGGAGCTGTTTTTT. It encodes CASSPDSNTGELFF.

The chain recombines TRBV10-1 with TRBJ2-7; D might be TRBD2 (6 bases). Germline lookup yields CDR1 WNHNN and CDR2 SYGVQD (reference sequence). CDR3 size: 16 residues. The germline V and J ends were trimmed by 4 bases and 0 bases, with 16 bases remaining between them. CDR3 DNA: TGCGCCAGCAGTGGGGCCCGGCGGGACCTCTCCTACGAGCAGTACTTC. It encodes CASSGARRDLSYEQYF.

This rearrangement joins TRBV27 to TRBJ1-1, with D unresolved. CDR1 is MNHEY and CDR2 is SMNVEV in the germline V gene (reference sequence). Trimming removed 5 bases from V and 5 bases from J, with 9 bases in between. This CDR3 spans 12 amino acids. The CDR3 spells CASSPRGTEAFF. DNA for the CDR3: TGTGCCAGCAGTCCCCGGGGAACTGAAGCTTTCTTT.

This chain joins TRBV7-3 and TRBJ1-2; TRBD1 is a possible D gene (5 bases). V was clipped by 0 bases and J by 4 bases, with 9 bases between them. Germline V lookup: CDR1 SGHTA, CDR2 FQGTGA. The length of the CDR3 is 14 residues. The CDR3 spells CASSLTRGSYGYTF. CDR3 sequence (DNA): TGTGCCAGCAGCTTAACTCGGGGGTCCTATGGCTACACCTTC.

The chain is built from TRBV19 and TRBJ2-7; D uncertain. Germline V lookup: CDR1 LNHDA, CDR2 SQIVND (reference sequence). The V and J ends lost 1 base and 0 bases respectively, with 10 bases between them. The length of the CDR3 is 15 residues. The DNA of the CDR3 is TGTGCCAGTAGTATAGTAGCAGGACCCTCCTACGAGCAGTACTTC. The encoded protein is CASSIVAGPSYEQYF. Looking up the rest from reference TRBV19 and TRBJ2-7 gives the full variable domain: DGGITQSPKYLFRKEGQNVTLSCEQNLNHDAMYWYRQDPGQGLRLIYYSQIVNDFQKGDIAEGYSVSREKKESFPLTVTSAQKNPTAFYLCASSIVAGPSYEQYFGPGTRLTVT.

The chain employs TRBV2 and TRBJ2-3; 10 nucleotides align to TRBD2. CDR3 length equals 16 residues. The V gene's germline CDR1 is SNHLY and CDR2 FYNNEI. Trimming cost V 4 bases and J 4 bases; bases outside gene matches: 8. Written as DNA, the CDR3 is TGTGCCAGCAGTGCGCTGCCTAGCGGGAGCGCAGATACGCAGTATTTT. This codes for CASSALPSGSADTQYF.

The chain links TRBV7-9 to TRBJ1-1, with D unresolved. Trimming cost V 2 bases and J 7 bases, with 11 bases left between them. CDR1 and CDR2 (germline): SEHNR, FQNEAQ (reference sequence). This CDR3 has 13 amino acids. CDR3 in amino acids: CASSLSSGLEAFF. For the CDR3, the DNA is TGTGCCAGCAGCTTATCATCGGGTCTTGAAGCTTTCTTT.

The chain joins TRBV11-2 to TRBJ2-7; 7 bases align to TRBD1. This CDR3 contains 14 residues. V dropped 6 bases and J dropped 3; count of bases not matched to a gene: 8. Germline V CDR1 and CDR2: SGHAT, FQNNGV. CDR3 sequence: CASSTQGNLYEQYF. CDR3 nucleotide sequence: TGTGCCAGCAGTACACAGGGGAACCTCTACGAGCAGTACTTC.

This chain links TRBV9 with TRBJ1-3; D uncertain. The CDR3 spans 16 residues. Per germline, CDR1 SGDLS and CDR2 YYNGEE. The V and J ends lost 4 bases and 4 bases respectively, with 18 bases between them. The CDR3 loop is CASSSTATVGGNTIYF. In DNA form, the CDR3 reads TGTGCCAGCAGCTCAACAGCCACCGTGGGAGGAAACACCATATATTTT.

The chain combines TRBV21-1 with TRBJ1-5; the table gives TRBD1 as D, unverified against the DNA. TRBV21-1 corresponds to a pseudogene. The CDR3 loop spans 14 amino acids. CDR3 in DNA: TGTGCCAGCAGCAAACGACAGTCAGATCAGCCCCAGCATTTT. It codes for CASSKRQSDQPQHF.